The clone carrying this T cell receptor (beta chain) was seen more than once but under ten times. The data were obtained in a study of blood T cell repertoires in COVID-19. Sequenced by immunoSEQ multiplex PCR; TCRdb stores in-frame clones only, minus some. The data hold about 240,000 clones, with 86% observed a single time. The V gene's germline CDR1 is LGHDT and CDR2 YNNKEL (reference sequence). V shed 6 bases and J 5 bases; nucleotides not matched to a gene: 5. The CDR3 runs to 13 residues. This chain uses TRBV3-1 (or the pseudogene TRBV3-2) with TRBJ1-1; TRBD1 matches at 8 bases. Sequences were obtained from peripheral blood. The TCR sequence derives from a man older than 75 with acute or convalescent COVID-19. The CDR3 coding sequence is TGTGCCAGCAGGGGGACAGGTAAGACTGAAGCTTTCTTT. It specifies CASRGTGKTEAFF.